The rows below give T cell receptor beta chains drawn from one sample of a study of identifying expanded T cells in peripheral blood. Profiling relied on immunoSEQ multiplex PCR, and the TCRdb table lists in-frame clones only, not all of them. The sample lists tens of thousands of clones, around 82% occurring once. The specimen was blood. The receptors were gathered from a person aged 18-70 years in good health. Each CDR3 is given with its conserved first and last residue. The D gene is left open where the match is weak. For some rows the clone size is stated as once, few or many, or as a class when expanded; others skip it.

V: TRBV30; J: TRBJ1-6; D: TRBD1; size: few; DNA: TGTGCCTGGAGTCACAGGGGGCGAGGGTCACCCCTCCACTTT; CDR3: CAWSHRGRGSPLHF
V: TRBV9; J: TRBJ1-2; D: -; size: -; DNA: TGTGCCAGCAGCGCCGAGGTGGCAGCCCGTAGCTATGGCTACACCTTC; CDR3: CASSAEVAARSYGYTF
V: TRBV6-5; J: TRBJ1-3; D: -; size: -; DNA: TGTGCCAGCAGTTACTCCGTACTAAGCTCTGGAAACACCATATATTTT; CDR3: CASSYSVLSSGNTIYF
V: TRBV4-3; J: TRBJ2-7; D: -; size: -; DNA: TGCGCCAGCAGCCGCTGGACGAGCTCCTACGAGCAGTACTTC; CDR3: CASSRWTSSYEQYF
V: TRBV5-6; J: TRBJ2-3; D: -; size: -; DNA: TGTGCCAGCAGCTTGGGGAGAGGACTTAACAGCGCAGATACGCAGTATTTT; CDR3: CASSLGRGLNSADTQYF
V: TRBV21-1; J: TRBJ1-5; D: -; size: -; DNA: TGTGCCAGCAGCAAAGTGGGGGCACAATTAAATCAGCCCCAGCATTTT; CDR3: CASSKVGAQLNQPQHF
V: TRBV10-3; J: TRBJ1-1; D: TRBD1; size: -; DNA: TGTGCCATCAGGGGACAGAGAGACACTGAAGCTTTCTTT; CDR3: CAIRGQRDTEAFF
V: TRBV6-1; J: TRBJ1-5; D: TRBD1; size: -; DNA: TGTGCCAGCAGTGCTCAAACCAGGGGGTTCCTTCAGCCCCAGCATTTT; CDR3: CASSAQTRGFLQPQHF
V: TRBV7-8; J: TRBJ1-1; D: -; size: -; DNA: TGTGCCAGCAGTGAAGGAGGGGCCAACACTGAAGCTTTCTTT; CDR3: CASSEGGANTEAFF
V: TRBV27; J: TRBJ2-3; D: -; size: -; DNA: TGTGCCAGCAGTCCCAGGAGCGTCACAGATACGCAGTATTTT; CDR3: CASSPRSVTDTQYF
V: TRBV5-1; J: TRBJ2-2; D: -; size: -; DNA: TGCGCCAGCAGCTTGCCTCGGGTGGACACCGGGGAGCTGTTTTTT; CDR3: CASSLPRVDTGELFF
V: TRBV11-2; J: TRBJ1-3; D: -; size: few; DNA: TGTGCCAGCAGCTTAGACCCACAGGTTTCGGGAAACACCATATATTTT; CDR3: CASSLDPQVSGNTIYF
V: TRBV7-6; J: TRBJ2-2; D: -; size: -; DNA: TGTGCCAGCAGCCCATCCCAGAACACCGGGGAGCTGTTTTTT; CDR3: CASSPSQNTGELFF
V: TRBV5-1; J: TRBJ2-1; D: -; size: -; DNA: TGCGCCAGCAGCTTTGACAGCACTAGGAATGAGCAGTTCTTC; CDR3: CASSFDSTRNEQFF
V: TRBV6-1; J: TRBJ1-4; D: -; size: once; DNA: TGTGCCAGCAGTGAGGGACACCCTCATAATGAAAAACTGTTTTTT; CDR3: CASSEGHPHNEKLFF
V: TRBV4-3; J: TRBJ2-3; D: -; size: -; DNA: TGCGCCAGCAGCCAAGGCCAAAAAGATACGCAGTATTTT; CDR3: CASSQGQKDTQYF
V: TRBV7-2; J: TRBJ2-3; D: -; size: -; DNA: TGTGCCAGCAGCGAAGTACAGAATACGCAGTATTTT; CDR3: CASSEVQNTQYF
V: TRBV7-2; J: TRBJ2-5; D: -; size: -; DNA: TGTGCCAGCAGCAGGGGTTCGGGGGAGACCCAGTACTTC; CDR3: CASSRGSGETQYF
V: TRBV12-5; J: TRBJ2-5; D: -; size: -; DNA: TGTGCTAGTGGGACGGGACAAGAGACCCAGTACTTC; CDR3: CASGTGQETQYF
V: TRBV28; J: TRBJ1-1; D: -; size: once; DNA: TGTGCCAGCAGAACCGCAGGGATGAACACTGAAGCTTTCTTT; CDR3: CASRTAGMNTEAFF
V: TRBV7-9; J: TRBJ1-2; D: TRBD1; size: -; DNA: TGTGCCAGCAGCGCGGACAGGGGAGCCAATGGCTACACCTTC; CDR3: CASSADRGANGYTF
V: TRBV19; J: TRBJ1-3; D: -; size: -; DNA: TGTGCCACTGGACAACGGAACACCATATATTTT; CDR3: CATGQRNTIYF
V: TRBV7-3; J: TRBJ2-5; D: -; size: -; DNA: TGTGCCAGCAGCTCTTTGACAGGAGAGACCCAGTACTTC; CDR3: CASSSLTGETQYF
V: TRBV7-9; J: TRBJ2-1; D: -; size: -; DNA: TGTGCCAGCAGCCAGCAGCTAGGGCGGCCCTCCTACAATGAGCAGTTCTTC; CDR3: CASSQQLGRPSYNEQFF
V: TRBV14; J: TRBJ1-6; D: -; size: -; DNA: TGTGCCAGCAGCCAAGTAGGTTCCCATTCACCCCTCCACTTT; CDR3: CASSQVGSHSPLHF
V: TRBV6-1; J: TRBJ1-1; D: -; size: -; DNA: TGTGCCAGCATTAGGGGGACGGGGGCTTCTGAAGCTTTCTTT; CDR3: CASIRGTGASEAFF
V: TRBV4-3; J: TRBJ2-7; D: TRBD2; size: -; DNA: TGCGCCAGCAGCCCATACTCTAGCGGAGTCTCCTACGAGCAGTACTTC; CDR3: CASSPYSSGVSYEQYF
V: TRBV18; J: TRBJ1-3; D: -; size: -; DNA: TGTGCCAGCTCACCTCTTGGGTCCAGGGGCTCGGACACCATATATTTT; CDR3: CASSPLGSRGSDTIYF
V: TRBV7-9; J: TRBJ2-1; D: TRBD2; size: few; DNA: TGTGCCAGCAGCGGACCGCCCGGGGGGAAAGGTGAGCAGTTCTTC; CDR3: CASSGPPGGKGEQFF
V: TRBV7-2; J: TRBJ2-3; D: TRBD2; size: -; DNA: TGTGCCAGCAGCTTAGAGTTCGCGGGGGGGCTGGTAAATACGCAGTATTTT; CDR3: CASSLEFAGGLVNTQYF
V: TRBV5-1; J: TRBJ1-3; D: TRBD1; size: -; DNA: TGCGCCAGCAGCGCATCGCAGGGGGCTGGAAACACCATATATTTT; CDR3: CASSASQGAGNTIYF
V: TRBV15; J: TRBJ2-7; D: -; size: -; DNA: TGTGCCACCAGCTCGGACAAGAACTACGAGCAGTACTTC; CDR3: CATSSDKNYEQYF
V: TRBV7-2; J: TRBJ2-1; D: -; size: -; DNA: TGTGCCAGCAGCTACATAGTAGAGCAGTTCTTC; CDR3: CASSYIVEQFF
V: TRBV29-1; J: TRBJ2-1; D: TRBD2; size: -; DNA: TGCAGCGTAAGAAGGACTAGCGTGGGCAATGAGCAGTTCTTC; CDR3: CSVRRTSVGNEQFF
V: TRBV27; J: TRBJ2-7; D: -; size: -; DNA: TGTGCCAGCAGTTTTTACGCCATTGGAGGGGCCCCTTCCTACGAGCAGTACTTC; CDR3: CASSFYAIGGAPSYEQYF
V: TRBV5-3; J: TRBJ2-7; D: TRBD1; size: -; DNA: TGTGCCAGAAGCCTAAGGACAGGGTTGGGGTCCGAGCAGTACTTC; CDR3: CARSLRTGLGSEQYF
V: TRBV2; J: TRBJ1-6; D: TRBD1; size: few; DNA: TGTGCCAGCAGTGGTATAGGGGGCGACTATAATTCACCCCTCCACTTT; CDR3: CASSGIGGDYNSPLHF
V: TRBV5-8; J: TRBJ1-1; D: -; size: -; DNA: TGTGCCAGCAGCTTGGACAGAAGGGACACTGAAGCTTTCTTT; CDR3: CASSLDRRDTEAFF
V: TRBV18; J: TRBJ1-3; D: -; size: -; DNA: TGTGCCAGCTCACCGCGCTCTGGAAACACCATATATTTT; CDR3: CASSPRSGNTIYF
V: TRBV7-7; J: TRBJ1-2; D: -; size: -; DNA: TGTGCCAGCAGCTTAGAACCCGGCAGGCCTGGTTCAGGCTACACCTTC; CDR3: CASSLEPGRPGSGYTF
V: TRBV2; J: TRBJ1-1; D: -; size: -; DNA: TGTGCCAGCAGTAGGGGCGGTGGGGACACTGAAGCTTTCTTT; CDR3: CASSRGGGDTEAFF
V: TRBV5-1; J: TRBJ1-5; D: TRBD1; size: -; DNA: TGCGCCAGCAGCTTGGAACGGACAGGTCGAAAGCCCCAGCATTTT; CDR3: CASSLERTGRKPQHF
V: TRBV5-8; J: TRBJ2-2; D: TRBD2; size: -; DNA: TGTGCCAGCAGGCGGGGGACCTACGGGGAGCTGTTTTTT; CDR3: CASRRGTYGELFF
V: TRBV5-1; J: TRBJ2-1; D: -; size: -; DNA: TGCGCCAGCAGGTTAGCCCGGGTGTTAGATGAGCAGTTCTTC; CDR3: CASRLARVLDEQFF
V: TRBV6-5; J: TRBJ1-1; D: TRBD1; size: -; DNA: TGTGCCAGCAGTAGGGACAGGTTGAACACTGAAGCTTTCTTT; CDR3: CASSRDRLNTEAFF
V: TRBV30; J: TRBJ2-3; D: TRBD2; size: once; DNA: TGTGCCTGGAGGATGACTAGCGGAAGCACAGATACGCAGTATTTT; CDR3: CAWRMTSGSTDTQYF
V: TRBV7-2; J: TRBJ2-3; D: TRBD1; size: -; DNA: TGTGCCAGCAGCTTCCGTAAGGGGGCGGCAGATACGCAGTATTTT; CDR3: CASSFRKGAADTQYF
V: TRBV19; J: TRBJ2-2; D: -; size: -; DNA: TGTGCCAGTAATGGTAGGGCACGGATTGCCGGGGAGCTGTTTTTT; CDR3: CASNGRARIAGELFF
V: TRBV30; J: TRBJ1-6; D: -; size: few; DNA: TGTGCCTGGAGTCTGCAACTATCACCCCTCCACTTT; CDR3: CAWSLQLSPLHF
V: TRBV30; J: TRBJ1-1; D: -; size: -; DNA: TGTGCCTGGAGTGTAAGGGGGACTGAAGCTTTCTTT; CDR3: CAWSVRGTEAFF
V: TRBV6-5; J: TRBJ1-2; D: -; size: -; DNA: TGTGCCAGCAGTTACACAACAGGGCCCAGCTATGGCTACACCTTC; CDR3: CASSYTTGPSYGYTF
V: TRBV19; J: TRBJ1-4; D: -; size: -; DNA: TGTGCCAGTAGTGACTCAGGGGTGGCTATTTCTAATGAAAAACTGTTTTTT; CDR3: CASSDSGVAISNEKLFF
V: TRBV21-1; J: TRBJ1-5; D: -; size: -; DNA: TGTGCCAGCAGCAAAGGGGAGACCGGGACAGGGACTAATCAGCCCCAGCATTTT; CDR3: CASSKGETGTGTNQPQHF
V: TRBV6-6; J: TRBJ1-2; D: -; size: -; DNA: TGTGCCACCATTACGGGGGGGATCTATGGCTACACCTTC; CDR3: CATITGGIYGYTF